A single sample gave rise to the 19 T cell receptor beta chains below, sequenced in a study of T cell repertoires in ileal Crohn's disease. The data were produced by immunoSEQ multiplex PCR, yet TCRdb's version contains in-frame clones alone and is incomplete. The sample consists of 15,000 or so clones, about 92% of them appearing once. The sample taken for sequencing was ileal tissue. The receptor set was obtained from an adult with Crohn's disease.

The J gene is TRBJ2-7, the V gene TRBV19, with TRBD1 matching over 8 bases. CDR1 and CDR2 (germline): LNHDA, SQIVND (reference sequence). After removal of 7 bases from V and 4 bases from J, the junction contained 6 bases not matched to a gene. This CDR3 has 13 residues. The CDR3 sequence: CASKSGGAYEQYF. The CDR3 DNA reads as TGTGCCAGTAAATCAGGGGGCGCTTACGAGCAGTACTTC.

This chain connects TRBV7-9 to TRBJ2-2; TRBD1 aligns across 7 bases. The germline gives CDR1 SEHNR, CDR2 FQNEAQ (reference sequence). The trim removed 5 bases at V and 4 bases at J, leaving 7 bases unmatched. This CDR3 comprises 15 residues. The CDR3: CASSQVNRGTGELFF. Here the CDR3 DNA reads TGTGCCAGCAGCCAAGTTAACAGGGGCACCGGGGAGCTGTTTTTT.

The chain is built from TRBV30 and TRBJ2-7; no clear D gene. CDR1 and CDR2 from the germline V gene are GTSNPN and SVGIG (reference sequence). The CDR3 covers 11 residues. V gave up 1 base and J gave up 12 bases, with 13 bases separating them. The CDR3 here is CAWSDSRRPYF. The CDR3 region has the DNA TGTGCCTGGAGTGACAGTAGAAGGCCGTACTTC.

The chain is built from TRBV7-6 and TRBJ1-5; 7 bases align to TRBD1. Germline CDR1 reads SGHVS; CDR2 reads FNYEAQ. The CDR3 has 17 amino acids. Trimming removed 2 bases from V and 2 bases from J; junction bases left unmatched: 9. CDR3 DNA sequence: TGTGCCAGCAGCTTAAGGGCAGGGGGGATCGGCAATCAGCCCCAGCATTTT. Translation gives CASSLRAGGIGNQPQHF.

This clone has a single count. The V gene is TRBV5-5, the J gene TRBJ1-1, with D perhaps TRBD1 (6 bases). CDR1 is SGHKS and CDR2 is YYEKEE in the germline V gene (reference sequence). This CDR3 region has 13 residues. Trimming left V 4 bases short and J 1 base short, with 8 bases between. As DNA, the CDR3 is TGTGCCAGCAGCGGGGGACAGAACACTGAAGCTTTCTTT. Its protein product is CASSGGQNTEAFF.

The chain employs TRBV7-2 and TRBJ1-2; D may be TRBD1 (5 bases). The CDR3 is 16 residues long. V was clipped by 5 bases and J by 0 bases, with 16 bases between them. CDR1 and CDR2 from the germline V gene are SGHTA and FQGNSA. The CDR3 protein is CASSPGGVAANYGYTF. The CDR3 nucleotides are TGTGCCAGCAGCCCCGGGGGGGTTGCAGCTAACTATGGCTACACCTTC.

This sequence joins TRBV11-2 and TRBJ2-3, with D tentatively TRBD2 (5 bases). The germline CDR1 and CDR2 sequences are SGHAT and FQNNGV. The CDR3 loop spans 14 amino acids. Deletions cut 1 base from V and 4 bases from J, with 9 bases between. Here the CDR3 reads CASSLGASSDTQYF. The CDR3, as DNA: TGTGCCAGCAGCTTAGGTGCTAGCTCAGATACGCAGTATTTT.

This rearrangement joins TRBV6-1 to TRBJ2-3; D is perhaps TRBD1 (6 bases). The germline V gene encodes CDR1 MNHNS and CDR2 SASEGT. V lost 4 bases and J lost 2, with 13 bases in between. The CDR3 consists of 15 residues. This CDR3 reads CASSADRFPTDTQYF. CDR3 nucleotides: TGTGCCAGCAGTGCCGACAGGTTCCCCACAGATACGCAGTATTTT.

The chain's CDR3 is CASSQRFGLWLPDTQYF. CDR3 DNA sequence: TGTGCCAGCAGCCAACGATTCGGACTATGGCTTCCAGATACGCAGTATTTT. The chain has TRBV14 and TRBJ2-3, with a possible D match to TRBD2 (6 bases). This CDR3 has 17 residues. V was clipped by 2 bases and J by 4 bases, with 19 bases between them. CDR1 and CDR2 from the germline V gene are SGHDN and FVKESK.

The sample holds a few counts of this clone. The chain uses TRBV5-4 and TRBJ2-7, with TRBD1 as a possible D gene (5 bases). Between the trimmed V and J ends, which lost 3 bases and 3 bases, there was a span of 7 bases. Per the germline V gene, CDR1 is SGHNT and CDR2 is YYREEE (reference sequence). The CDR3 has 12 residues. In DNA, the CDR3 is TGTGCCAGCAGCTCTCAGGGCTACGAGCAGTACTTC. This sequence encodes CASSSQGYEQYF.

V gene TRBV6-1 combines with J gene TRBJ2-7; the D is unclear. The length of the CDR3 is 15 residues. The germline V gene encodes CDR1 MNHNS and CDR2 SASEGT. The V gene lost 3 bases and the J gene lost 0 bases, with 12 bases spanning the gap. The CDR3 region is CASSEMRIHSYEQYF. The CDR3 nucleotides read TGTGCCAGCAGTGAGATGCGGATACACTCCTACGAGCAGTACTTC.

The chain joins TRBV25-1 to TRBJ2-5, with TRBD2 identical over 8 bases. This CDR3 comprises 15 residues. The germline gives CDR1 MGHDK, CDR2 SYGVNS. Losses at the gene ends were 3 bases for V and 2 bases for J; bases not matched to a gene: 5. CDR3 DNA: TGTGCCAGCAGTGAGGGGAGCGGGGGACAAGAGACCCAGTACTTC. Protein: CASSEGSGGQETQYF.

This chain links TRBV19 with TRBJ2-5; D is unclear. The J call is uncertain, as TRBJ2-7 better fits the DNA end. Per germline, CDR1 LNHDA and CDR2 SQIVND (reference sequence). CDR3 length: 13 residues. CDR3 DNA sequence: TGTGCCAGTGGAGACCGAGTTGGCGGCGAGCAGTACTTC. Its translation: CASGDRVGGEQYF.

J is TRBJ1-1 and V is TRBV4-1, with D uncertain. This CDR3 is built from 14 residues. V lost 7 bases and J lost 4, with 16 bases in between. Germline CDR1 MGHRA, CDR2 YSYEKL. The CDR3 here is CASNREGLGTEAFF. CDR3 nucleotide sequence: TGCGCCAGCAACCGAGAGGGCTTAGGCACTGAAGCTTTCTTT.

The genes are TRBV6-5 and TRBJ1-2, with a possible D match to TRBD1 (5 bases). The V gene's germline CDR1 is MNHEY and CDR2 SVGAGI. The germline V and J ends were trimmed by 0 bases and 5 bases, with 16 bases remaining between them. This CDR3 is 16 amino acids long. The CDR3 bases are TGTGCCAGCAGTTACTCTGGTGGGGGGGTGGGGTATGGCTACACCTTC. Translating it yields CASSYSGGGVGYGYTF.

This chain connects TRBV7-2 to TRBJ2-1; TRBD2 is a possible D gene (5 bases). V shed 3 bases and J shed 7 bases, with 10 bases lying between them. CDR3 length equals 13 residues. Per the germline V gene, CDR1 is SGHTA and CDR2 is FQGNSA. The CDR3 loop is CASSFARDNEQFF. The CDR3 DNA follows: TGTGCCAGCAGCTTTGCCCGGGATAATGAGCAGTTCTTC.

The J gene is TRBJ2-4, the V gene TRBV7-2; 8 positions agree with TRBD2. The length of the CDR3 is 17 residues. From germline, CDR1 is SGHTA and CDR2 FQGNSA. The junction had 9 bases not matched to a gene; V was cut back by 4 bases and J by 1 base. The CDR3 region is CASSSNPGLEAKNIQYF. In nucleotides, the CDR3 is TGTGCCAGCAGCTCAAACCCGGGACTAGAGGCCAAAAACATTCAGTACTTC.

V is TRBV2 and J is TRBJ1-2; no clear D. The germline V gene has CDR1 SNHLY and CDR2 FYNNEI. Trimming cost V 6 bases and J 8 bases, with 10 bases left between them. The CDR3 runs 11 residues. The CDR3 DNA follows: TGTGCCAGCAGGGGTTCGGGAGGCTACACCTTC. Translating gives CASRGSGGYTF.

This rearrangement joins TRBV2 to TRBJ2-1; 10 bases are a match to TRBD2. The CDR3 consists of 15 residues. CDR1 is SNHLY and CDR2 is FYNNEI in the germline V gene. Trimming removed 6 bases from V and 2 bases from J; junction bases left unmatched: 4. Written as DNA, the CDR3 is TGTGCCAGCAGACGGACTAGCGGAGCCTACAATGAGCAGTTCTTC. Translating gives CASRRTSGAYNEQFF. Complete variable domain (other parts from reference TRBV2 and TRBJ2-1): EPEVTQTPSHQVTQMGQEVILRCVPISNHLYFYWYRQILGQKVEFLVSFYNNEISEKSEIFDDQFSVERPDGSNFTLKIRSTKLEDSAMYFCASRRTSGAYNEQFFGPGTRLTVL.